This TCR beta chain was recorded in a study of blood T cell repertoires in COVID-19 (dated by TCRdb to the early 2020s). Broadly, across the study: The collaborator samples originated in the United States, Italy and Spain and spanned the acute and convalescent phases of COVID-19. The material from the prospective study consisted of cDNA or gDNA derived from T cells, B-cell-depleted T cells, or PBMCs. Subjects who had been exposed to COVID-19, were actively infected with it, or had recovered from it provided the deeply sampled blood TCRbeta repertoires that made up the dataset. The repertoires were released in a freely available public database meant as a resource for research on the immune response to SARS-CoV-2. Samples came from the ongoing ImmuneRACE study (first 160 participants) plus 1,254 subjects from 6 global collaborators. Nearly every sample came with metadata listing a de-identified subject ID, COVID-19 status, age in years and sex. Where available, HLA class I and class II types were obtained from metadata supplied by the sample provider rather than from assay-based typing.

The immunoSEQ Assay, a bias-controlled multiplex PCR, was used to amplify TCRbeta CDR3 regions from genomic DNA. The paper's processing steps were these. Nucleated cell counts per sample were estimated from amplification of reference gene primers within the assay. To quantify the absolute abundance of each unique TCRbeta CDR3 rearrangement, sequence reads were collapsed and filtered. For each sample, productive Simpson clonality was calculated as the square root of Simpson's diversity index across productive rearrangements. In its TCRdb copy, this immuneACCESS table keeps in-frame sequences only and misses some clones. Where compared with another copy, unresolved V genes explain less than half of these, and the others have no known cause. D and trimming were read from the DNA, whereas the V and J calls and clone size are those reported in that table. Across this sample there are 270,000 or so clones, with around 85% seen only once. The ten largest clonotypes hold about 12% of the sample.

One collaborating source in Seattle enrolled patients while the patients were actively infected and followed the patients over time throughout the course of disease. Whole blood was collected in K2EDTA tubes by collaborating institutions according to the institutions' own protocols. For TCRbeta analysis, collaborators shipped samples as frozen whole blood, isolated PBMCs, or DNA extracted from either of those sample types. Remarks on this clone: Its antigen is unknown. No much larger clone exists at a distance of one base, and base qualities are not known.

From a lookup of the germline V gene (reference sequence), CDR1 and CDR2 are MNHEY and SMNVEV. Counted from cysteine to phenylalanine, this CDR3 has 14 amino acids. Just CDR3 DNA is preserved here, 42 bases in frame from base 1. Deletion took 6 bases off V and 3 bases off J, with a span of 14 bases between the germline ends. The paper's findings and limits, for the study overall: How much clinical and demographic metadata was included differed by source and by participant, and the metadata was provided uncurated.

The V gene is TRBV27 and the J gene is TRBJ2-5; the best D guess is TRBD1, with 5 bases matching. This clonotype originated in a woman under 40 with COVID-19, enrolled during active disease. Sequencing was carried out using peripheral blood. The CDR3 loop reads CASSPWTPKETQYF. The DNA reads TGTGCCAGCAGCCCTTGGACACCTAAAGAGACCCAGTACTTC.